This TCR beta chain was obtained from a study of T cells in Graves' hyperthyroidism and ophthalmopathy. After removal of 1 base from V and 6 bases from J, the junction contained 2 bases not matched to a gene. Per the germline V gene, CDR1 is LGHNA and CDR2 is YNFKEQ. The CDR3 sequence is 14 residues long. This clonotype was observed a few times. Amplification of TCR beta CDR3 regions used RNA as the template. HTBI primers drove first-round RT-PCR of the TCR CDR3. From the multiplex PCR reads, TCRdb called clonotypes with MiXCR, one entry per CDR3 protein. The table shows roughly 580,000 distinct CDR3 sequences, with 11% to 15% occurring only once.

The sequenced sample was blood. The chain employs TRBV4-2 and TRBJ1-5; 8 bases map to TRBD1. The TCR sequence derives from a woman aged 25 to 45 with Graves' hyperthyroidism that later progressed to Graves' ophthalmopathy. The CDR3 DNA reads as TGTGCCAGCAGCCAAGGGCAGGGGGCTCAGCCCCAGCATTTT. Translation gives CASSQGQGAQPQHF.